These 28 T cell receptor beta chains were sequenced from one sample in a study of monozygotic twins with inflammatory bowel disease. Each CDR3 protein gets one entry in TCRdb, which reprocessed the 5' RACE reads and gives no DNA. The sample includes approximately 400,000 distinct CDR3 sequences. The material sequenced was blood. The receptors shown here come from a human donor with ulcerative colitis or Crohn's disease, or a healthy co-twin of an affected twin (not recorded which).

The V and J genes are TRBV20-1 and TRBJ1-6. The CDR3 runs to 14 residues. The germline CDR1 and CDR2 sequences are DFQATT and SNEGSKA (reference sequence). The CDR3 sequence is CSARTTVAKSPLHF.

The CDR3 loop is CASSYAARQGHGYTF. The rearrangement uses TRBV6-2 or TRBV6-3 and TRBJ1-2; the TCRdb D gene call, TRBD1, has no DNA to confirm it. Germline-derived CDR1 and CDR2 are MNHEY and SVGEGT. CDR3 size: 15 residues.

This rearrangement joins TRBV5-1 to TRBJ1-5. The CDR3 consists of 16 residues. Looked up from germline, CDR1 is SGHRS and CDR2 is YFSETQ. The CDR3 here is CASSHTQGGSNQPQHF.

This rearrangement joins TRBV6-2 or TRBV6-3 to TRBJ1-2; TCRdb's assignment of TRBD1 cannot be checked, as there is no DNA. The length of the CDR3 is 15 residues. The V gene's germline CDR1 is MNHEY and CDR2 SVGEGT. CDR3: CASSYSMGTDYGYTF.

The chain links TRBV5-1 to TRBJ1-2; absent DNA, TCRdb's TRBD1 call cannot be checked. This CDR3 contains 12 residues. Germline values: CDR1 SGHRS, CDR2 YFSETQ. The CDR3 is CASKLGDTGYTF.

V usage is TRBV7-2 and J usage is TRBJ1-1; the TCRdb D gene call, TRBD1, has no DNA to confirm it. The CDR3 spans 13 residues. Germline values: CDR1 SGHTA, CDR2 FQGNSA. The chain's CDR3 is CASTGQAGTEAFF.

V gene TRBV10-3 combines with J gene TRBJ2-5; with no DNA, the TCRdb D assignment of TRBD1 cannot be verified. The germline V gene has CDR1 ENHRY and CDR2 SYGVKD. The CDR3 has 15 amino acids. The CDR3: CAISDSGGREETQYF.

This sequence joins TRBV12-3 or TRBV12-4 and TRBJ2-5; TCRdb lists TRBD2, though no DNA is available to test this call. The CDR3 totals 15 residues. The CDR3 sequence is CASSRASGGQETQYF.

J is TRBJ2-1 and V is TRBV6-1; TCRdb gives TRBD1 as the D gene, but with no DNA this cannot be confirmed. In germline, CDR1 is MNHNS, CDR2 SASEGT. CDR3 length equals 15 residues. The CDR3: CASRGTGGSYNEQFF.

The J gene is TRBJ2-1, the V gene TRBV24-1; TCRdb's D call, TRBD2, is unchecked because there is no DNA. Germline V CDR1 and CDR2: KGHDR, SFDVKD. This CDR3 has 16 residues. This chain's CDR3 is CATSDPRAPANNEQFF.

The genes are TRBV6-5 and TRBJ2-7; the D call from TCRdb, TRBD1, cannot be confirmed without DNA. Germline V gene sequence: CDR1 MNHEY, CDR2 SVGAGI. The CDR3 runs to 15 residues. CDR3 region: CASSLDRDRTYEQYF.

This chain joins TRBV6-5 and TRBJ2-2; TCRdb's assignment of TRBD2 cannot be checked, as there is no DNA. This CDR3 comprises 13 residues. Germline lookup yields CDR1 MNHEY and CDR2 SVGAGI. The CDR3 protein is CASERAGTGELFF.

This CDR3 reads CASSLGSVGDGYTF. The chain couples TRBV5-1 to TRBJ1-2; checking the TCRdb D call of TRBD1 is not possible without DNA. CDR3 length: 14 amino acids. The germline V gene has CDR1 SGHRS and CDR2 YFSETQ.

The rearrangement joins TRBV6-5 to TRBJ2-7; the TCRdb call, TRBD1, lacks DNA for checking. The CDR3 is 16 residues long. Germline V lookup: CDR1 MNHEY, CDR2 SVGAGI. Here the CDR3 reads CASSYTSAGGLSEQYF.

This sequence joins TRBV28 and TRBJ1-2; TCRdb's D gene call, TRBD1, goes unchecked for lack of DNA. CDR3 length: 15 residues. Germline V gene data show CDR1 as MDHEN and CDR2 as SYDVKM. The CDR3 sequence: CASSFGPAGARGYTF.

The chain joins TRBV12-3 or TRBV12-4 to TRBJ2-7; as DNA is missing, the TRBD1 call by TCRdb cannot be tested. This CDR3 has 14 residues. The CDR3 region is CASSEQGGFGEQYF.

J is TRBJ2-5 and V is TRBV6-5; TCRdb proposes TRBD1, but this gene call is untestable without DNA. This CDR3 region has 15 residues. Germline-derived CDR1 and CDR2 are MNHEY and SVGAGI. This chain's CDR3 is CASSSDDRIGETQYF.

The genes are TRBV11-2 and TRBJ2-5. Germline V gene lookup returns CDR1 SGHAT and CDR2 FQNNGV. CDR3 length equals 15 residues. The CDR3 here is CASSLETLGQETQYF. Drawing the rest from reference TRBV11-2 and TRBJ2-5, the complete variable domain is EAGVAQSPRYKIIEKRQSVAFWCNPISGHATLYWYQQILGQGPKLLIQFQNNGVVDDSQLPKDRFSAERLKGVDSTLKIQPAKLEDSAVYLCASSLETLGQETQYFGPGTRLLVL.

This CDR3 reads CSVGRLLTTSEQFF. The genes are TRBV29-1 and TRBJ2-1; TCRdb gives TRBD2 as the D gene, but with no DNA this cannot be confirmed. CDR1 is SQVTM, CDR2 ANQGSEA, per germline. The length of the CDR3 is 14 residues.

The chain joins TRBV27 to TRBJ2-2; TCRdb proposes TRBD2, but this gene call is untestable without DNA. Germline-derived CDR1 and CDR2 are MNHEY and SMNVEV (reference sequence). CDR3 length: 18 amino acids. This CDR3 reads CASSFELAGVRGTGELFF.

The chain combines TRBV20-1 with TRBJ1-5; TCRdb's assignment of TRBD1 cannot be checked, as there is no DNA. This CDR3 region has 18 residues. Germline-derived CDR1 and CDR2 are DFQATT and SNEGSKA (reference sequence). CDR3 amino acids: CSASKGSKVDISAQPQHF.

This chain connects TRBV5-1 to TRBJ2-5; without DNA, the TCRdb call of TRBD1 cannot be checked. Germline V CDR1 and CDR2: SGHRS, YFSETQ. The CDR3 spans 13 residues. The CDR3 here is CASSTDRAETQYF.

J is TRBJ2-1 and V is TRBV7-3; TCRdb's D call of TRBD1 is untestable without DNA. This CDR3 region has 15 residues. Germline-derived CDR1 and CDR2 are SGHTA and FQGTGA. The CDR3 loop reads CASSPLPGRDNEQFF.

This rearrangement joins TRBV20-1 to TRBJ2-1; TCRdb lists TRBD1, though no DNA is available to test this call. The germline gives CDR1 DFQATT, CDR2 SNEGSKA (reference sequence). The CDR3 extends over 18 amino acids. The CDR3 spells CSASKLAGSLRVRNEQFF.

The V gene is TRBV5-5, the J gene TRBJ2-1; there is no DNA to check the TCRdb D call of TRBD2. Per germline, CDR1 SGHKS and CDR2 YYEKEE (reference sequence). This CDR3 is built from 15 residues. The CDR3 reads CASSQGLDSYNEQFF. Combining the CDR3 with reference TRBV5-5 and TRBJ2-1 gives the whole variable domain DAGVTQSPTHLIKTRGQQVTLRCSPISGHKSVSWYQQVLGQGPQFIFQYYEKEERGRGNFPDRFSARQFPNYSSELNVNALLLGDSALYLCASSQGLDSYNEQFFGPGTRLTVL.

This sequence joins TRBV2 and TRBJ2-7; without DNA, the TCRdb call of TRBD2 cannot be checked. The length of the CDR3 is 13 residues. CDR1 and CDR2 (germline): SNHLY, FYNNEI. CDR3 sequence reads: CASRGTAAYEQYF.

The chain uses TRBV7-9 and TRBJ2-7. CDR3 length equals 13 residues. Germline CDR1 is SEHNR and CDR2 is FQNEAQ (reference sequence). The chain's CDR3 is CASSPDTAYEQYF.

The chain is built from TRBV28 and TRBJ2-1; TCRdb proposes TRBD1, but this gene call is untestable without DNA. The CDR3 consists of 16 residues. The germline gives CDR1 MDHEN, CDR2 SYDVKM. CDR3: CASSPQGNYRRREQFF.